The 21 T cell receptor beta chains given below trace back to one sample, sequenced in a study of T cells in Graves' hyperthyroidism and ophthalmopathy. Amplification of TCR beta CDR3 regions used RNA as the template. When the TCR CDR3 underwent first-round RT-PCR, the HTBI primer set was used. MiXCR, run by TCRdb on the multiplex PCR reads, gives a single entry per CDR3 protein. Among about 740,000 distinct CDR3 sequences listed, about 14% were seen once. The sample consisted of blood. These receptors originate from a woman aged 18-30 years with Graves' hyperthyroidism.

Only a few counts were recorded for this clonotype. This chain joins TRBV4-1 and TRBJ1-6, with TRBD1 identical over 7 bases. The germline V gene encodes CDR1 MGHRA and CDR2 YSYEKL. This CDR3 is built from 16 residues. The junction had 9 bases not matched to a gene; V was cut back by 4 bases and J by 6 bases. Here the CDR3 reads CASSRGGGQSNSPLHF. DNA of the CDR3: TGCGCCAGCAGCCGCGGGGGGGGACAGAGTAATTCACCCCTCCACTTT.

The chain carries TRBV28 and TRBJ2-1; 14 bases match TRBD2. Looked up from germline, CDR1 is MDHEN and CDR2 is SYDVKM. The V and J ends lost 6 bases and 12 bases, in that order; junction bases with no gene match: 7. The CDR3 is 14 amino acids. The CDR3 coding sequence is TGTGCCAGCAGACCGGGACTAGCGGGAGTCGGGCAGTTCTTC. Protein: CASRPGLAGVGQFF.

This clonotype showed up many times. This chain connects TRBV11-2 to TRBJ2-7; D may be TRBD1 (8 bases). This CDR3 region has 15 residues. Germline lookup yields CDR1 SGHAT and CDR2 FQNNGV. The V end was cut by 4 bases, the J end by 1 base, with 14 bases between. The CDR3 DNA is TGTGCCAGCAGCTGGGGAGGGACAGGATCCTACGAGCAGTACTTC. It codes for CASSWGGTGSYEQYF.

The chain couples TRBV13 to TRBJ2-7, with D unresolved. V gave up 1 base and J gave up 7 bases, with 17 bases separating them. Germline CDR1 is PRHDT and CDR2 is FYEKMQ (reference sequence). This CDR3 region has 15 residues. The CDR3 DNA follows: TGTGCCAGCAGCTTAGTTGGCAGGTGGTCGCAAGAGCAGTACTTC. Its translation: CASSLVGRWSQEQYF.

This clonotype has a single count. Since a much larger clone is just one base distant, this may be a read error. The chain uses TRBV3-1 and TRBJ2-1, with D possibly called TRBD1 or TRBD2 (5 bases each). Germline V CDR1 and CDR2: LGHDT, YNNKEL (reference sequence). The CDR3 loop spans 14 amino acids. The CDR3 here is CASRGAGSDNEQSF. In nucleotides, the CDR3 is TGTGCCAGCCGAGGCGCAGGGAGTGACAATGAGCAGTCCTTC.

The sample holds many counts of this clonotype. The genes are TRBV5-1 and TRBJ1-5; 7 positions agree with TRBD1. The CDR3 has 15 amino acids. Trimming at V came to 2 bases and at J to 3 bases, leaving 5 bases not matched to a gene. Germline values: CDR1 SGHRS, CDR2 YFSETQ. CDR3 DNA: TGCGCCAGCAGCTTTACAGGGGCCTACAATCAGCCCCAGCATTTT. Its protein is CASSFTGAYNQPQHF.

The gene calls are TRBV12-3 or TRBV12-4 and TRBJ2-1; no reliable D call. The CDR3 totals 18 residues. V shed 5 bases and J shed 6 bases, with 26 bases lying between them. The CDR3 sequence is CASSPPPLSGPRANEQFF. In nucleotides, the CDR3 is TGTGCCAGCAGTCCCCCCCCCCTATCCGGGCCTCGGGCCAATGAGCAGTTCTTC.

This clonotype has a count of ten or more. The chain recombines TRBV24-1 with TRBJ1-2; D remains unclear. CDR3 length: 13 residues. Germline V lookup: CDR1 KGHDR, CDR2 SFDVKD. Trimming took off 4 bases at V and 6 bases at J, with 11 bases between the two ends. The CDR3 here is CATSDRTGDGYTF. The CDR3 region has the DNA TGTGCCACCAGTGACCGGACGGGCGATGGCTACACCTTC.

This clonotype was counted ten times or more. This chain uses TRBV20-1 with TRBJ1-1, with no clear D. CDR3 length: 13 residues. Germline lookup yields CDR1 DFQATT and CDR2 SNEGSKA (reference sequence). V lost 3 bases, J lost 3 bases, and 11 bases lay in between. This CDR3 reads CSASSGVDTEAFF. The CDR3 nucleotides are TGCAGTGCTAGTTCTGGGGTCGACACTGAAGCTTTCTTT.

In its sample, this clonotype was seen a few times. The chain links TRBV9 to TRBJ1-2; D is undetermined. The CDR3 is 15 amino acids. CDR1 SGDLS and CDR2 YYNGEE come from the germline V gene. The V end lost 4 bases, the J end lost 2 bases, and 15 bases lay between the germline ends. CDR3 protein: CASSSGSGVNYGYTF. The DNA for the CDR3 is TGTGCCAGCAGCTCCGGGTCGGGTGTAAACTATGGCTACACCTTC.

This clonotype was recorded a few times. This CDR3 is missing its conserved last phenylalanine or tryptophan, likely due to a read error. The chain links TRBV20-1 to TRBJ1-1; no firm D call. Per germline, CDR1 DFQATT and CDR2 SNEGSKA (reference sequence). The CDR3 has 16 amino acids. V lost 1 base and J 3 bases, leaving 18 bases between the germline ends. CDR3 in amino acids: CSARAPPPHRYTEAFI. In nucleotides, the CDR3 is TGCAGTGCTAGAGCACCCCCACCCCACAGATACACTGAAGCTTTCATT.

In this sample, this clonotype turned up many times. This chain connects TRBV6-1 to TRBJ2-1; tentatively, D is TRBD2 (6 bases). The V and J ends lost 2 bases and 4 bases respectively, with 15 bases between them. This CDR3 spans 16 amino acids. Germline lookup yields CDR1 MNHNS and CDR2 SASEGT. This CDR3 is CASSERTGVGYNEQFF. As DNA, the CDR3 is TGTGCCAGCAGTGAAAGGACGGGAGTGGGTTACAATGAGCAGTTCTTC.

This clonotype appeared many times. The gene calls are TRBV3-1 and TRBJ2-1; possible D gene TRBD2, 6 bases. CDR1 LGHDT and CDR2 YNNKEL come from the germline V gene (reference sequence). V was pared by 0 bases and J by 7 bases, with 10 bases between. This CDR3 has 14 amino acids. The CDR3 DNA reads TGTGCCAGCAGCCAAGAGGACTATAGAAATGAGCAGTTCTTC. This encodes CASSQEDYRNEQFF.

The V gene is TRBV19, the J gene TRBJ2-2; D unclear. CDR1 LNHDA and CDR2 SQIVND come from the germline V gene (reference sequence). The CDR3 totals 14 residues. Deletions cut 5 bases from V and 7 bases from J, with 14 bases between. DNA of the CDR3: TGTGCCAGTAGTCCCTTCGGCGGAAGCGGGGAGCTGTTTTTT. Protein product: CASSPFGGSGELFF. Using reference TRBV19 and TRBJ2-2 for the parts outside the CDR3, the full variable domain is DGGITQSPKYLFRKEGQNVTLSCEQNLNHDAMYWYRQDPGQGLRLIYYSQIVNDFQKGDIAEGYSVSREKKESFPLTVTSAQKNPTAFYLCASSPFGGSGELFFGEGSRLTVL.

Many counts were recorded for this clonotype. V is TRBV7-2 and J is TRBJ2-7; 10 nucleotides align to TRBD1. The V segment lost 6 bases and the J segment 3 bases; nucleotides outside the gene matches: 8. Germline V CDR1 and CDR2: SGHTA, FQGNSA. The CDR3 spans 15 residues. The CDR3 coding sequence is TGTGCCAGCAGTAACGGACAGGGGGGGTTCTACGAGCAGTACTTC. It specifies CASSNGQGGFYEQYF. Filled out from reference TRBV7-2 and TRBJ2-7, the complete variable domain reads GAGVSQSPSNKVTEKGKDVELRCDPISGHTALYWYRQSLGQGLEFLIYFQGNSAPDKSGLPSDRFSAERTGGSVSTLTIQRTQQEDSAVYLCASSNGQGGFYEQYFGPGTRLTVT.

This clonotype was seen at least ten times. The rearrangement joins TRBV20-1 to TRBJ2-1, with 8 bases aligning to TRBD2. The V and J ends lost 5 bases and 4 bases, in that order; junction bases with no gene match: 10. Germline V gene lookup returns CDR1 DFQATT and CDR2 SNEGSKA (reference sequence). CDR3 size: 15 residues. CDR3 loop: CSAGVAGGSYNEQFF. The CDR3 region has the DNA TGCAGTGCTGGGGTGGCGGGAGGCAGTTACAATGAGCAGTTCTTC.

This clonotype was seen a few times. The rearrangement links TRBV4-1 to TRBJ1-1; D not certain. The germline V gene has CDR1 MGHRA and CDR2 YSYEKL. This CDR3 contains 15 residues. V shed 0 bases and J shed 1 base, with 9 bases lying between them. DNA for the CDR3: TGCGCCAGCAGCCAAGATAACGGACCGAACACTGAAGCTTTCTTT. Translation gives CASSQDNGPNTEAFF.

The chain employs TRBV6-1 and TRBJ1-5; no clear D. Germline CDR1 is MNHNS and CDR2 is SASEGT. Trimming took 5 bases from V and 5 from J, leaving 13 bases between them. The CDR3 spans 14 residues. The CDR3 here is CASSHSVGDQPQHF. CDR3 DNA: TGTGCCAGCAGTCACTCCGTAGGCGATCAGCCCCAGCATTTT.

This clonotype has a count of ten or more. The V and J genes are TRBV11-1 and TRBJ1-1; D is uncertain. The CDR3 runs to 13 residues. The germline V gene encodes CDR1 SGHAT and CDR2 FQDESV (reference sequence). Trimming took off 3 bases at V and 3 bases at J, with 8 bases between the two ends. The CDR3 spells CASSLSDYTEAFF. DNA for the CDR3: TGTGCCAGCAGCTTGTCGGACTACACTGAAGCTTTCTTT.

This clonotype was observed at least ten times. The V call is TRBV7-2, the J call TRBJ2-7; 7 bases are a match to TRBD2. CDR1 and CDR2 (germline): SGHTA, FQGNSA. The ends lost 1 base at V and 2 bases at J; junction bases unmatched: 5. The CDR3 is 15 residues long. The CDR3 DNA sequence: TGTGCCAGCAGCTTAGGCCGGGAGGTGGCCTACGAGCAGTACTTC. It is translated as CASSLGREVAYEQYF.

This clonotype was seen repeatedly, ten times or more. This chain's CDR3 is CASSRSGDGETQYF. As DNA, the CDR3 is TGTGCCAGCAGCCGTAGCGGGGACGGGGAGACCCAGTACTTC. The J gene is TRBJ2-5, the V gene TRBV7-2, with 8 nucleotides matching TRBD2. Germline lookup yields CDR1 SGHTA and CDR2 FQGNSA. J lost 5 bases, V lost 5 bases, and 7 bases had no gene match. The CDR3 has 14 amino acids.